A selection of T cell receptor beta chains follows, all from one sample in a study of blood T cell repertoires in COVID-19. Method: immunoSEQ multiplex PCR; TCRdb's copy keeps in-frame clones and lacks some. The table includes some 37,000 clones, just over 90% detected once. Sequenced input: peripheral blood. Every receptor here comes from a human donor in a cohort sampled during active COVID-19. CDR3s include the opening cysteine and the closing phenylalanine or tryptophan. Fields, in order: CDR3 protein, CDR3 length, J gene, V gene.

CDR3 protein: CASSVGDSGRNQPQHF
CDR3 length: 16
J gene: TRBJ1-5
V gene: TRBV9

CDR3 protein: CATRSSGRAIDTQYF
CDR3 length: 15
J gene: TRBJ2-3
V gene: TRBV24-1

CDR3 protein: CASSEAWILAGGSGANVLTF
CDR3 length: 20
J gene: TRBJ2-6
V gene: TRBV6-1

CDR3 protein: CASSPMGAGGGEQFF
CDR3 length: 15
J gene: TRBJ2-1
V gene: TRBV4-1

CDR3 protein: CASRERTGYNEQFF
CDR3 length: 14
J gene: TRBJ2-1
V gene: TRBV10-2

CDR3 protein: CASSERLTGSGGELFF
CDR3 length: 16
J gene: TRBJ2-2
V gene: TRBV25-1

CDR3 protein: CASSEQARTTYNEQFF
CDR3 length: 16
J gene: TRBJ2-1
V gene: TRBV18

CDR3 protein: CASSLGVAGGQSGQFF
CDR3 length: 16
J gene: TRBJ2-1
V gene: TRBV7-9

CDR3 protein: CASSKPGTSGKETQYF
CDR3 length: 16
J gene: TRBJ2-5
V gene: TRBV19

CDR3 protein: CASSPERETSYEQYF
CDR3 length: 15
J gene: TRBJ2-7
V gene: TRBV7-2

CDR3 protein: CASSIRSRGQLNEKLFF
CDR3 length: 17
J gene: TRBJ1-4
V gene: TRBV19

CDR3 protein: CASSYPTGVVTEAFF
CDR3 length: 15
J gene: TRBJ1-1
V gene: TRBV28

CDR3 protein: CASSAARGTGSYNEQFF
CDR3 length: 17
J gene: TRBJ2-1
V gene: TRBV9

CDR3 protein: CASRQPPRFGETQYF
CDR3 length: 15
J gene: TRBJ2-5
V gene: TRBV7-9

CDR3 protein: CASSRSRGAQETQYF
CDR3 length: 15
J gene: TRBJ2-5
V gene: TRBV7-9

CDR3 protein: CATTSGTSSSYNEQFF
CDR3 length: 16
J gene: TRBJ2-1
V gene: TRBV5-1

CDR3 protein: CASSLAGTGVSTDTQYF
CDR3 length: 17
J gene: TRBJ2-3
V gene: TRBV7-2

CDR3 protein: CASSLARQETQYF
CDR3 length: 13
J gene: TRBJ2-5
V gene: TRBV18

CDR3 protein: CASSGGSSGNTIYF
CDR3 length: 14
J gene: TRBJ1-3
V gene: TRBV7-2

CDR3 protein: CASSQGGFGETQYF
CDR3 length: 14
J gene: TRBJ2-5
V gene: TRBV3-1/TRBV3-2

CDR3 protein: CASSSQGINQPQHF
CDR3 length: 14
J gene: TRBJ1-5
V gene: TRBV7-2

CDR3 protein: CASSLQDNEQFF
CDR3 length: 12
J gene: TRBJ2-1
V gene: TRBV7-2

CDR3 protein: CASSGAGTGGEDEQYF
CDR3 length: 16
J gene: TRBJ2-7
V gene: TRBV2

CDR3 protein: CASRHRGRPGEKLFF
CDR3 length: 15
J gene: TRBJ1-4
V gene: TRBV28

CDR3 protein: CASRSGTGYNEQFF
CDR3 length: 14
J gene: TRBJ2-1
V gene: TRBV6-5

CDR3 protein: CASSLRGAAPDEQYF
CDR3 length: 15
J gene: TRBJ2-7
V gene: TRBV27

CDR3 protein: CASAGGAGIASEQYF
CDR3 length: 15
J gene: TRBJ2-7
V gene: TRBV2

CDR3 protein: CASSGGAIPLFF
CDR3 length: 12
J gene: TRBJ2-2
V gene: TRBV9

CDR3 protein: CAIGGGRGGLNTEAFF
CDR3 length: 16
J gene: TRBJ1-1
V gene: TRBV10-3

CDR3 protein: CASSFGRGSGYTF
CDR3 length: 13
J gene: TRBJ1-2
V gene: TRBV6-2/TRBV6-3

CDR3 protein: CASRLGGTHEQYF
CDR3 length: 13
J gene: TRBJ2-7
V gene: TRBV7-9

CDR3 protein: CASSPSDTQYF
CDR3 length: 11
J gene: TRBJ2-3
V gene: TRBV2

CDR3 protein: CASSQDPTGGRKTQYF
CDR3 length: 16
J gene: TRBJ2-5
V gene: TRBV3-1/TRBV3-2

CDR3 protein: CASSRTAWRGKLFF
CDR3 length: 14
J gene: TRBJ1-4
V gene: TRBV27

CDR3 protein: CASRRGVDNQPQHF
CDR3 length: 14
J gene: TRBJ1-5
V gene: TRBV2

CDR3 protein: CASRPGGGQDIQYF
CDR3 length: 14
J gene: TRBJ2-4
V gene: TRBV6-5

CDR3 protein: CASSFRDIRRWETQYF
CDR3 length: 16
J gene: TRBJ2-5
V gene: TRBV5-1

CDR3 protein: CATKRLIAGRYNEQFF
CDR3 length: 16
J gene: TRBJ2-1
V gene: TRBV11-2

CDR3 protein: CASSPALTGGEAFF
CDR3 length: 14
J gene: TRBJ1-1
V gene: TRBV18

CDR3 protein: CSATLNYGYTF
CDR3 length: 11
J gene: TRBJ1-2
V gene: TRBV20-1

CDR3 protein: CASRIRQGPSYEQYF
CDR3 length: 15
J gene: TRBJ2-7
V gene: TRBV27

CDR3 protein: CASSLGLAGVGSYEQYF
CDR3 length: 17
J gene: TRBJ2-7
V gene: TRBV5-6

CDR3 protein: CASSQVGRAEQFF
CDR3 length: 13
J gene: TRBJ2-1
V gene: TRBV3-1/TRBV3-2

CDR3 protein: CASSRANTQGLAYEQYF
CDR3 length: 17
J gene: TRBJ2-7
V gene: TRBV6-6

CDR3 protein: CSASDQFSYGYTF
CDR3 length: 13
J gene: TRBJ1-2
V gene: TRBV20-1

CDR3 protein: CASSQRTGGNTIYF
CDR3 length: 14
J gene: TRBJ1-3
V gene: TRBV5-1

CDR3 protein: CASSLTTDRGNSPLHF
CDR3 length: 16
J gene: TRBJ1-6
V gene: TRBV7-3